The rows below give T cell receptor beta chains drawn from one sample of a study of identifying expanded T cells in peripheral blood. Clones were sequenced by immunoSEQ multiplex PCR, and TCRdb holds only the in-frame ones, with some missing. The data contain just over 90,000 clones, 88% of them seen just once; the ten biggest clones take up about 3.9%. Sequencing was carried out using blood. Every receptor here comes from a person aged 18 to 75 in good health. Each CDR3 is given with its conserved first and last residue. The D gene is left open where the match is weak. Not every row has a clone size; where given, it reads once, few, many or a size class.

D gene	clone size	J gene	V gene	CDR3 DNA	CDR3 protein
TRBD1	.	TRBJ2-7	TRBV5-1	TGCGCCAGCAGCCAGGGACAGGGTCCCTACGAGCAGTACTTC	CASSQGQGPYEQYF
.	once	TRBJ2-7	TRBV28	TGTGCCAGCAGTTTAGGGGGCGGTCCGGTTTACGAGCAGTACTTC	CASSLGGGPVYEQYF
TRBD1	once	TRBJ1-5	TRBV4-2	TGTGCCAGCAGCATAAGGACAGGTAGCAATCAGCCCCAGCATTTT	CASSIRTGSNQPQHF
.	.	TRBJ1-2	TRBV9	TGTGCCAGCAGCGTAGGAGGGGGGGATGGCTACACCTTC	CASSVGGGDGYTF
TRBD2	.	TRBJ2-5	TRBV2	TGTGCCAGCAGCGGACTTGGACTAGCGGCCGAGACCCAGTACTTC	CASSGLGLAAETQYF
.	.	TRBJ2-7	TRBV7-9	TGTGCCAGCAGCTTACTAAACTACGAGCAGTACTTC	CASSLLNYEQYF
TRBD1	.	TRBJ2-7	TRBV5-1	TGCGCCAGCAGCTTGCTAACGAACAGGGGGCGCGACGAGCAGTACTTC	CASSLLTNRGRDEQYF
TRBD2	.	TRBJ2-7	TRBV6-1	TGTGCCAGCAGTGCCCTAGCGGGTGGCATAGACGAGCAGTACTTC	CASSALAGGIDEQYF
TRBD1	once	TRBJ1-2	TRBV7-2	TGTGCCAGCAGCTTAGCGGGCGGACAGGGACTCTATGGCTACACCTTC	CASSLAGGQGLYGYTF
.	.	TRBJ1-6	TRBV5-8	TGTGCCAGCAGCTTGGGACAGATTAATTCACCCCTCCACTTT	CASSLGQINSPLHF
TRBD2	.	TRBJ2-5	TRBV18	TGTGCCAGCTCACCACGGTTTCGGACTAGCGGGGGGGCGTATGAGACCCAGTACTTC	CASSPRFRTSGGAYETQYF
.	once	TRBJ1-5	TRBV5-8	TGTGCCAGCAGCTTGTATGGGGAGGGCAATCAGCCCCAGCATTTT	CASSLYGEGNQPQHF
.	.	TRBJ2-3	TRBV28	TGTGCCAGCAGCTCTCGGGGCCTTGGCACAGATACGCAGTATTTT	CASSSRGLGTDTQYF
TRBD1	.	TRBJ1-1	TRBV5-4	TGTGCCAGCAGGACAGGGGGCAAGGACACTGAAGCTTTCTTT	CASRTGGKDTEAFF
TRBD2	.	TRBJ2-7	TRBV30	TGTGCCTGGACGCGCGGGGGAACATTCTCCTACGAGCAGTACTTC	CAWTRGGTFSYEQYF
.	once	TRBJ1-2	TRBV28	TGTGCCAGCAGTTGGGGGTTCTATGGCTACACCTTC	CASSWGFYGYTF
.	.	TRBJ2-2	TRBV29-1	TGCAGCGTTGAAGATCCCACTAGGGGTGGCGGGGAGCTGTTTTTT	CSVEDPTRGGGELFF
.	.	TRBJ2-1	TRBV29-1	TGCAGCGATTACCCCGTGTCGCCCCACAATGAGCAGTTCTTC	CSDYPVSPHNEQFF
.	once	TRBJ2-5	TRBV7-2	TGTGCCAGCGGAAACAGGAGGTCCGGAGAGACCCAGTACTTC	CASGNRRSGETQYF
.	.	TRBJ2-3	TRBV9	TGTGCCAGCAGCGTTCGACAGGTTAGCACAGATACGCAGTATTTT	CASSVRQVSTDTQYF
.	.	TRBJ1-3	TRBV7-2	TGTGCCAGCAGCCCACCTTCAGGGCGTGGAAACACCATATATTTT	CASSPPSGRGNTIYF